Below, 23 T cell receptor beta chains from the same sample are listed, as sequenced in a study of T cells in Graves' hyperthyroidism and ophthalmopathy. RNA transcripts yielded amplified TCR beta CDR3 regions. A first-round RT-PCR of the TCR CDR3 used the HTBI primer set. TCRdb reanalysed the multiplex PCR reads using MiXCR and keeps one entry per CDR3 protein. The sample shows roughly 290,000 distinct CDR3 sequences, about 17% of them seen only once. The sequenced material came from blood. All receptors derive from a woman in her sixties with Graves' ophthalmopathy.

At least ten counts were recorded for this clonotype. The chain joins TRBV12-3 or TRBV12-4 to TRBJ2-3; D is undetermined. V was shortened by 6 bases and J by 6 bases, with 13 bases between the two germline ends. The CDR3 covers 13 residues. For the CDR3, the DNA is TGTGCCAGCAGCCGTCGATCGTGGGATACGCAGTATTTT. Amino acid sequence: CASSRRSWDTQYF.

In its sample, this clonotype was seen a few times. The V call is TRBV4-2, the J call TRBJ2-3; D remains ambiguous. The germline V gene has CDR1 LGHNA and CDR2 YNFKEQ. V was trimmed by 0 bases and J by 0 bases, leaving 7 bases between them. The CDR3 covers 15 residues. CDR3 loop: CASSQDEFSTDTQYF. The CDR3 DNA reads TGTGCCAGCAGCCAAGATGAGTTTAGCACAGATACGCAGTATTTT.

This clonotype appeared a few times. The genes are TRBV20-1 and TRBJ1-6; D might be TRBD1 (6 bases). CDR1 DFQATT and CDR2 SNEGSKA come from the germline V gene (reference sequence). Trimming took off 2 bases at V and 6 bases at J, with 8 bases between the two ends. CDR3 length: 13 residues. Here the CDR3 DNA reads TGCAGTGCTAGACAGGGGAGTAATTCACCCCTCCACTTT. Protein product: CSARQGSNSPLHF.

This clonotype came up many times. J is TRBJ2-7 and V is TRBV5-1; no reliable D call. V was clipped by 1 base and J by 1 base, with 9 bases between them. The CDR3 consists of 14 residues. CDR1 is SGHRS and CDR2 is YFSETQ in the germline V gene. The CDR3 DNA reads TGCGCCAGCAGCTTGTCCGTGGAATCCTACGAGCAGTACTTC. Its translation: CASSLSVESYEQYF.

The gene calls are TRBV20-1 and TRBJ1-4, with TRBD1 identical over 8 bases. V trimming: 0 bases; J trimming: 8 bases; junction bases outside the gene matches: 8. Germline lookup yields CDR1 DFQATT and CDR2 SNEGSKA (reference sequence). The CDR3 totals 15 residues. CDR3 sequence reads: CSARDRTGQGEKLFF. In DNA form, the CDR3 reads TGCAGTGCTAGAGATCGGACAGGGCAGGGGGAAAAACTGTTTTTT.

This clonotype was detected many times. The chain carries TRBV20-1 and TRBJ2-1; TRBD2 matches 8 bases. Germline lookup yields CDR1 DFQATT and CDR2 SNEGSKA (reference sequence). The CDR3 runs to 15 residues. The J segment lost 0 bases and the V segment lost 3 bases, leaving 4 bases of the junction unmatched. The CDR3 here is CSASGGTSSYNEQFF. The CDR3 DNA reads as TGCAGTGCTAGTGGGGGGACTAGCTCCTACAATGAGCAGTTCTTC.

This clonotype has a handful of counts. The rearrangement links TRBV29-1 to TRBJ2-3, with D hard to call. Germline CDR1 SQVTM, CDR2 ANQGSEA. The CDR3 covers 13 residues. Trimming removed 3 bases at V and 6 bases at J, with 13 bases between. The CDR3 DNA reads TGCAGCGTTGATTTCCCCTCAGCGGATACGCAGTATTTT. Protein sequence: CSVDFPSADTQYF.

The chain couples TRBV20-1 to TRBJ2-1; D is undetermined. The V end lost 0 bases, the J end lost 2 bases, and 11 bases lay between the germline ends. CDR1 and CDR2 from the germline V gene are DFQATT and SNEGSKA (reference sequence). The CDR3 runs 15 residues. CDR3 bases: TGCAGTGCTAGAGACGGGCGGATCACCTACAATGAGCAGTTCTTC. It translates to CSARDGRITYNEQFF.

Ten or more counts support this clonotype. The chain links TRBV5-1 to TRBJ2-2; D may be TRBD2 (5 bases). The germline CDR1 and CDR2 sequences are SGHRS and YFSETQ. This CDR3 is 14 amino acids long. The V and J ends lost 3 bases and 1 base respectively, with 7 bases between them. CDR3 sequence reads: CASSWAGNTGELFF. As DNA, the CDR3 is TGCGCCAGCAGCTGGGCGGGGAACACCGGGGAGCTGTTTTTT.

The V and J genes are TRBV7-2 and TRBJ2-5; D gene unclear. Germline V gene sequence: CDR1 SGHTA, CDR2 FQGNSA. Trimming took off 3 bases at V and 4 bases at J, with 9 bases between the two ends. The CDR3 is 13 amino acids. CDR3 region: CASSLGHAETQYF. The CDR3 bases are TGTGCCAGCAGCTTGGGCCACGCAGAGACCCAGTACTTC.

This clonotype was counted ten times or more. The V gene is TRBV7-2, the J gene TRBJ1-4; D is undetermined. The CDR3 consists of 14 residues. The V gene lost 4 bases and the J gene lost 8 bases, with 14 bases spanning the gap. Germline lookup yields CDR1 SGHTA and CDR2 FQGNSA. CDR3 residues: CASSSLWTGEKLFF. The CDR3 nucleotides are TGTGCCAGCAGCTCATTATGGACCGGGGAAAAACTGTTTTTT.

The gene calls are TRBV20-1 and TRBJ2-7; D may be TRBD2 (5 bases). The CDR3 runs to 13 residues. Germline loops: CDR1 DFQATT, CDR2 SNEGSKA (reference sequence). V gave up 5 bases and J gave up 0 bases, with 11 bases separating them. CDR3 region: CSAVTGSSYEQYF. The CDR3 coding sequence is TGCAGTGCTGTGACTGGGAGCTCCTACGAGCAGTACTTC.

The V and J genes are TRBV2 and TRBJ2-1, with TRBD2 matching over 12 bases. J was trimmed by 12 bases and V by 6 bases; bases with no gene match: 12. The germline V gene has CDR1 SNHLY and CDR2 FYNNEI. The length of the CDR3 is 15 residues. DNA for the CDR3: TGTGCCAGCAGGATCCTAGCGGGAGGGTATGCTAGGCAGTTCTTC. This codes for CASRILAGGYARQFF. Combining the CDR3 with reference TRBV2 and TRBJ2-1 gives the whole variable domain EPEVTQTPSHQVTQMGQEVILRCVPISNHLYFYWYRQILGQKVEFLVSFYNNEISEKSEIFDDQFSVERPDGSNFTLKIRSTKLEDSAMYFCASRILAGGYARQFFGPGTRLTVL.

This clonotype was observed many times. This sequence joins TRBV28 and TRBJ1-5; unclear D gene. The germline V gene has CDR1 MDHEN and CDR2 SYDVKM. The CDR3 is 16 residues long. Between the trimmed V and J ends, which lost 1 base and 3 bases, there was a span of 13 bases. CDR3 residues: CASSLFLGQTNQPQHF. CDR3 bases: TGTGCCAGCAGTTTATTTCTAGGGCAGACCAATCAGCCCCAGCATTTT. Full variable domain (outside the CDR3, taken from reference TRBV28 and TRBJ1-5): DVKVTQSSRYLVKRTGEKVFLECVQDMDHENMFWYRQDPGLGLRLIYFSYDVKMKEKGDIPEGYSVSREKKERFSLILESASTNQTSMYLCASSLFLGQTNQPQHFGDGTRLSIL.

The table lists this clonotype with many counts. The chain carries TRBV12-3 or TRBV12-4 and TRBJ1-1, with no clear D. V was shortened by 5 bases and J by 6 bases, with 10 bases between the two germline ends. CDR3 length equals 12 residues. CDR3 region: CASSGDGAEAFF. The CDR3 DNA reads as TGTGCCAGCAGTGGGGATGGGGCTGAAGCTTTCTTT.

This clonotype was detected many times. The V and J genes are TRBV6-2 or TRBV6-3 and TRBJ2-5; 13 positions agree with TRBD2. This CDR3 is built from 16 residues. From germline, CDR1 is MNHEY and CDR2 SVGEGT. Trimming took 5 bases from V and 3 from J; bases not matched to a gene: 6. The CDR3 nucleotides are TGTGCCAGCAGTGACGAGACTAGCGGGGGGAAAGAGACCCAGTACTTC. Translation: CASSDETSGGKETQYF.

There are many counts of this clonotype. J is TRBJ2-7 and V is TRBV5-6; weak D call: TRBD2 (5 bases). Germline V gene sequence: CDR1 SGHDT, CDR2 YYEEEE. The CDR3 sequence is 14 residues long. V was clipped by 0 bases and J by 3 bases, with 10 bases between them. The CDR3 sequence is CASSLGTLSYEQYF. The CDR3, as DNA: TGTGCCAGCAGCTTGGGGACTCTAAGCTACGAGCAGTACTTC.

The CDR3, as DNA: TGTGCCAGCAGTATGGGACAATCGGGGTATGGCTACACCTTC. Encoded protein: CASSMGQSGYGYTF. The chain uses TRBV9 and TRBJ1-2; maybe TRBD1 (6 bases). Germline V lookup: CDR1 SGDLS, CDR2 YYNGEE. CDR3 length equals 14 residues. Deletions cut 5 bases from V and 5 bases from J, with 16 bases between.

This clonotype occurred many times. This chain connects TRBV28 to TRBJ1-2, with 9 bases lining up with TRBD1. This CDR3 contains 15 residues. V lost 4 bases, J lost 3 bases, and 6 bases stayed unmatched. The germline V gene encodes CDR1 MDHEN and CDR2 SYDVKM. CDR3 in DNA: TGTGCCAGCAGTTCACCGGGACAGGGAGACTATGGCTACACCTTC. Its protein is CASSSPGQGDYGYTF.

This clonotype was detected many times. The chain recombines TRBV20-1 with TRBJ1-5; 8 positions match TRBD1. Per the germline V gene, CDR1 is DFQATT and CDR2 is SNEGSKA (reference sequence). V lost 4 bases, J lost 5 bases, and 7 bases stayed unmatched. This CDR3 has 14 amino acids. CDR3 region: CSATQDRAHQPQHF. The DNA for the CDR3 is TGCAGTGCTACACAGGACAGGGCTCATCAGCCCCAGCATTTT.

This clonotype appeared many times. The chain combines TRBV20-1 with TRBJ1-5; 7 nucleotides align to TRBD1. Germline V gives CDR1 DFQATT, CDR2 SNEGSKA (reference sequence). V dropped 6 bases and J dropped 2; count of bases not matched to a gene: 16. This CDR3 is 17 amino acids long. The CDR3 reads CSAGLGGGAWGNQPQHF. The CDR3 coding sequence is TGCAGTGCAGGGCTCGGAGGGGGCGCATGGGGCAATCAGCCCCAGCATTTT.

At least ten counts were recorded for this clonotype. This chain links TRBV27 with TRBJ1-5, with D uncertain. V shed 6 bases and J shed 4 bases, with 7 bases lying between them. CDR3 size: 12 residues. Germline loops: CDR1 MNHEY, CDR2 SMNVEV (reference sequence). CDR3 nucleotide sequence: TGTGCCAGCAGCACAGTGAATCAGCCCCAGCATTTT. It is translated as CASSTVNQPQHF.

This clonotype was counted at least ten times. The chain recombines TRBV7-9 with TRBJ1-1; a weak D match, TRBD1 (5 bases). The germline V and J ends were trimmed by 5 bases and 6 bases, with 22 bases remaining between them. Germline CDR1 SEHNR, CDR2 FQNEAQ (reference sequence). The CDR3 covers 16 residues. Here the CDR3 reads CASSVVFTGGIAEAFF. The CDR3, as DNA: TGTGCCAGCAGCGTCGTGTTTACCGGGGGGATCGCTGAAGCTTTCTTT.